The 32 T cell receptor beta chains below come from one sample, sequenced in a study of a mutant IDH1 vaccine in newly diagnosed glioma. These receptors' antigens are unknown. Sequencing used immunoSEQ multiplex PCR; TCRdb keeps in-frame clones, though not all of them. Of 95,000 to 120,000 clones listed, roughly nine tenths are singletons. Time point denoted: week 11, during vaccination. Every single dose of the vaccine, 300 ug of mutant IDH1 20-mer peptide, came with topical imiquimod. The input for sequencing was PBMCs, taken from a glioma patient whose treatment included an IDH1 peptide vaccine. The receptors originated from a woman aged 45-59 years with glioma.

This chain connects TRBV4-1 to TRBJ1-5; TRBD1 might be the D (5 bases). The CDR3 sequence is 15 residues long. Looked up from germline, CDR1 is MGHRA and CDR2 is YSYEKL. The ends were cut back, 4 bases at V and 5 bases at J, with 15 bases in the middle. The CDR3 loop is CASSRQGLLDQPQHF. CDR3 bases: TGCGCCAGCAGCCGCCAGGGACTCCTCGATCAGCCCCAGCATTTT.

This clone was observed a few times. The chain links TRBV28 to TRBJ2-3; a possible D gene is TRBD2 (5 bases). This CDR3 contains 14 residues. Looked up from germline, CDR1 is MDHEN and CDR2 is SYDVKM. V gave up 5 bases and J gave up 1 base, with 10 bases separating them. This CDR3 reads CASSPGGGTDTQYF. The DNA of the CDR3 is TGTGCCAGCAGTCCCGGAGGAGGCACAGATACGCAGTATTTT.

This sequence joins TRBV5-6 and TRBJ1-2, with D unclear. The V gene lost 6 bases and the J gene lost 8 bases, with 20 bases spanning the gap. This CDR3 comprises 14 residues. The germline V gene encodes CDR1 SGHDT and CDR2 YYEEEE. The CDR3 DNA is TGTGCCAGCACCTGGACGGCCTCCTATCAGGGCTACACCTTC. This sequence encodes CASTWTASYQGYTF. The complete variable domain, with remaining parts taken from reference TRBV5-6 and TRBJ1-2, reads DAGVTQSPTHLIKTRGQQVTLRCSPKSGHDTVSWYQQALGQGPQFIFQYYEEEERQRGNFPDRFSGHQFPNYSSELNVNALLLGDSALYLCASTWTASYQGYTFGSGTRLTVV.

The genes are TRBV19 and TRBJ1-5, with D possibly being TRBD1 (6 bases). Between the trimmed V and J ends, which lost 1 base and 4 bases, there was a span of 14 bases. This CDR3 has 16 amino acids. Germline V lookup: CDR1 LNHDA, CDR2 SQIVND (reference sequence). Written as DNA, the CDR3 is TGTGCCAGTAGTATAGGACAGGTTTGGAGGAATCAGCCCCAGCATTTT. Translating gives CASSIGQVWRNQPQHF.

This chain uses TRBV5-6 with TRBJ2-1; TRBD2 aligns across 11 bases. The CDR3 is 14 amino acids. Germline values: CDR1 SGHDT, CDR2 YYEEEE. Germline trimming cut 4 bases from V and 9 bases from J; bases unmatched to any gene: 6. Here the CDR3 reads CASSRPGLAAEQFF. CDR3 coding DNA: TGTGCCAGCAGCAGACCGGGACTAGCGGCTGAGCAGTTCTTC.

This rearrangement joins TRBV2 to TRBJ2-7, with 7 bases that match TRBD2. This CDR3 has 14 residues. Unmatched junction bases numbered 10, after V lost 7 bases and J lost 4 bases. CDR1 is SNHLY and CDR2 is FYNNEI in the germline V gene. The CDR3 protein is CASTSMGGEYEQYF. CDR3 nucleotides: TGTGCCAGCACCTCCATGGGGGGGGAATACGAGCAGTACTTC.

V is TRBV19 and J is TRBJ1-1; perhaps TRBD1 as D (5 bases). The CDR3 is 15 amino acids. V lost 3 bases and J 2 bases, leaving 13 bases between the germline ends. The germline gives CDR1 LNHDA, CDR2 SQIVND (reference sequence). The CDR3 is CASSIRGLGNTEAFF. DNA of the CDR3: TGTGCCAGTAGTATCCGGGGACTTGGAAACACTGAAGCTTTCTTT.

The chain uses TRBV6-1 and TRBJ2-7, with a weak D call TRBD1 (6 bases). Trimming cost V 0 bases and J 6 bases, with 15 bases left between them. The CDR3 runs 15 residues. Germline V gives CDR1 MNHNS, CDR2 SASEGT. For the CDR3, the DNA is TGTGCCAGCAGTGAAGCGGTTTCAGGGGAAGGCGAGCAGTACTTC. Translation: CASSEAVSGEGEQYF.

This clone was observed once. The V and J genes are TRBV28 and TRBJ2-3; 9 nucleotides align to TRBD2. From germline, CDR1 is MDHEN and CDR2 SYDVKM. Trimming removed 6 bases from V and 8 bases from J; junction bases left unmatched: 24. The CDR3 spans 19 residues. The CDR3 loop is CASSLQGRWVAGEVGTQYF. The CDR3 region has the DNA TGTGCCAGCAGCCTACAGGGGCGCTGGGTAGCGGGGGAGGTCGGTACGCAGTATTTT. The full variable domain, completed using reference TRBV28 and TRBJ2-3, is DVKVTQSSRYLVKRTGEKVFLECVQDMDHENMFWYRQDPGLGLRLIYFSYDVKMKEKGDIPEGYSVSREKKERFSLILESASTNQTSMYLCASSLQGRWVAGEVGTQYFGPGTRLTVL.

In DNA form, the CDR3 reads TGTGCCACCAGCAGAGATGTCTCAGGCGCACGATACTATGGCTACACCTTC. This gives the protein CATSRDVSGARYYGYTF. The chain couples TRBV15 to TRBJ1-2; unclear D gene. CDR1 is LNHNV and CDR2 is YYDKDF in the germline V gene (reference sequence). The CDR3 is made up of 17 amino acids. V was pared by 0 bases and J by 3 bases, with 17 bases between.

This clone was detected only once. The V and J genes are TRBV28 and TRBJ2-3, with D perhaps assigned TRBD1 or TRBD2 (6 bases each). In germline, CDR1 is MDHEN, CDR2 SYDVKM. Trimming took 4 bases from V and 0 from J, leaving 8 bases between them. This CDR3 spans 14 amino acids. The CDR3 DNA follows: TGTGCCAGCAGTTGGGGGGCTAGCACAGATACGCAGTATTTT. As protein: CASSWGASTDTQYF.

The chain joins TRBV30 to TRBJ1-3; tentatively, D is TRBD1 (5 bases). This CDR3 has 14 residues. CDR1 is GTSNPN and CDR2 is SVGIG in the germline V gene (reference sequence). The ends were cut back, 0 bases at V and 4 bases at J, with 10 bases in the middle. Here the CDR3 reads CAWSVGQDGNTIYF. CDR3 DNA: TGTGCCTGGAGTGTAGGACAAGACGGAAACACCATATATTTT.

V is TRBV7-8 and J is TRBJ1-1; 9 positions agree with TRBD1. Germline-derived CDR1 and CDR2 are SGHVS and FQNEAQ. The CDR3 has 17 residues. The V and J ends lost 1 base and 4 bases, in that order; junction bases with no gene match: 10. CDR3 sequence (DNA): TGTGCCAGCAGCTTAGACCCGAGGAACAGGGGGCCCACTGAAGCTTTCTTT. Protein sequence: CASSLDPRNRGPTEAFF.

V gene TRBV6-5 combines with J gene TRBJ1-2, with D possibly TRBD1 on 5 matching bases. Germline CDR1 and CDR2: MNHEY and SVGAGI. CDR3 length: 14 amino acids. V shed 5 bases and J shed 0 bases, with 10 bases lying between them. CDR3 amino acids: CASSEDTSNYGYTF. The CDR3 DNA reads as TGTGCCAGCAGTGAGGACACCTCTAACTATGGCTACACCTTC.

The rearrangement links TRBV20-1 to TRBJ1-3; no clear D gene. CDR3 size: 11 residues. Per germline, CDR1 DFQATT and CDR2 SNEGSKA (reference sequence). V lost 6 bases to trimming and J lost 7 bases, with 10 bases between them. CDR3 sequence (DNA): TGCAGTGCCAGGTGGGGTAACACCATATATTTT. It specifies CSARWGNTIYF.

This clone has only one observation. The V call is TRBV7-3, the J call TRBJ1-2; 9 bases are a match to TRBD1. Per the germline V gene, CDR1 is SGHTA and CDR2 is FQGTGA. The V segment lost 5 bases and the J segment 7 bases; nucleotides outside the gene matches: 8. The CDR3 has 14 amino acids. CDR3 DNA: TGTGCCAGCAGCCTCGGAACAGGGGGCTCTGGCTACACCTTC. This gives the protein CASSLGTGGSGYTF.

V is TRBV7-2 and J is TRBJ1-6, with D hard to call. The CDR3 has 17 amino acids. Germline V gives CDR1 SGHTA, CDR2 FQGNSA. The V end was cut by 4 bases, the J end by 5 bases, with 18 bases between. CDR3 bases: TGTGCCAGCAGCTCGCGTCCAGAGGTAGAAAATAATTCACCCCTCCACTTT. This sequence encodes CASSSRPEVENNSPLHF.

CDR3 residues: CASAYQRTAETQYF. The CDR3 bases are TGTGCTAGTGCCTACCAAAGGACAGCAGAGACCCAGTACTTC. V gene TRBV12-5 combines with J gene TRBJ2-5, with D perhaps TRBD1 (6 bases). Germline loops: CDR1 LGHNT, CDR2 FRNRAP. Trimming removed 7 bases at V and 4 bases at J, with 16 bases between. The CDR3 runs 14 residues.

V gene TRBV28 combines with J gene TRBJ2-1; 7 bases fit TRBD2. CDR1 MDHEN and CDR2 SYDVKM come from the germline V gene. Trimming cost V 5 bases and J 2 bases; bases outside gene matches: 9. The CDR3 spans 16 residues. CDR3 in amino acids: CASSLRASGPYNEQFF. In nucleotides, the CDR3 is TGTGCCAGCAGTCTCCGGGCTAGCGGCCCCTACAATGAGCAGTTCTTC.

Here the CDR3 DNA reads TGCGCCAGCAGCCATCGGACTAGCGGGAGAACCCCTACCTACAATGAGCAGTTCTTC. It codes for CASSHRTSGRTPTYNEQFF. This chain links TRBV4-1 with TRBJ2-1; 13 bases fit TRBD2. Germline CDR1 reads MGHRA; CDR2 reads YSYEKL. V lost 3 bases to trimming and J lost 2 bases; unmatched junction nucleotides: 10. The CDR3 runs 19 residues.

V usage is TRBV6-6 and J usage is TRBJ2-3; D might be TRBD1 or TRBD2, each matching 5 bases. V gave up 2 bases and J gave up 2 bases, with 8 bases separating them. The germline gives CDR1 MNHNY, CDR2 SVGAGI (reference sequence). CDR3 length equals 14 residues. The CDR3 loop reads CASSYRDATDTQYF. The DNA for the CDR3 is TGTGCCAGCAGTTACCGGGACGCCACAGATACGCAGTATTTT.

The rearrangement uses TRBV29-1 and TRBJ1-1; D is unclear. The V gene lost 0 bases and the J gene lost 6 bases, with 11 bases spanning the gap. This CDR3 contains 13 residues. Germline values: CDR1 SQVTM, CDR2 ANQGSEA. The CDR3 is CSVEDLSEAEAFF. CDR3 DNA sequence: TGCAGCGTTGAAGATCTGTCGGAGGCTGAAGCTTTCTTT.

This clone was recorded only once. The V gene is TRBV5-1, the J gene TRBJ2-2; TRBD2 agrees at 8 bases. V gave up 6 bases and J gave up 5 bases; unmatched junction bases: 12. This CDR3 has 16 residues. Germline-derived CDR1 and CDR2 are SGHRS and YFSETQ. CDR3 DNA: TGCGCCAGCACGTCATCCGGGACTAGAGGGACCGGGGAGCTGTTTTTT. This codes for CASTSSGTRGTGELFF.

This clone was seen just once. The chain has TRBV9 and TRBJ2-2; 7 positions agree with TRBD1. There are 17 residues in the CDR3. The germline V gene encodes CDR1 SGDLS and CDR2 YYNGEE. After removal of 4 bases from V and 2 bases from J, the junction contained 11 bases not matched to a gene. CDR3 protein: CASSPRLRDSNTGELFF. CDR3 bases: TGTGCCAGCAGCCCACGCTTACGGGACAGTAACACCGGGGAGCTGTTTTTT.

There are a few counts of this clone. This sequence joins TRBV19 and TRBJ2-3, with D uncertain. Trimming removed 1 base at V and 2 bases at J, with 7 bases between. The CDR3 covers 14 residues. Germline lookup yields CDR1 LNHDA and CDR2 SQIVND (reference sequence). CDR3: CASSIALPTDTQYF. CDR3 coding DNA: TGTGCCAGTAGTATAGCTCTCCCCACAGATACGCAGTATTTT.

The V call is TRBV7-9, the J call TRBJ2-1; no definite D call. The CDR3 contains 12 residues. Germline V gives CDR1 SEHNR, CDR2 FQNEAQ (reference sequence). V lost 8 bases and J lost 8, with 13 bases in between. CDR3 nucleotides: TGTGCCAGCGGTAAAAGTGTACATGAGCAGTTCTTC. This translates into CASGKSVHEQFF.

V is TRBV9 and J is TRBJ2-7; 12 bases match TRBD2. Germline lookup yields CDR1 SGDLS and CDR2 YYNGEE. V was clipped by 4 bases and J by 5 bases; unmatched bases: 4. The CDR3 has 14 residues. CDR3 sequence: CASSPWTSGNEQYF. The DNA of the CDR3 is TGTGCCAGCAGCCCCTGGACTAGCGGGAACGAGCAGTACTTC.

This rearrangement joins TRBV5-3 to TRBJ2-3; 7 bases align to TRBD2. TRBV5-3 is identified as an open reading frame with a role that is uncertain. V lost 4 bases to trimming and J lost 2 bases; unmatched junction nucleotides: 25. The CDR3 contains 21 residues. The CDR3 bases are TGTGCCAGAAGCGACTCCCGGGACCTTAAACCCCGACTAGCCTCCACAGATACGCAGTATTTT. Translation: CARSDSRDLKPRLASTDTQYF.

The J gene is TRBJ2-7, the V gene TRBV6-5; 14 bases line up with TRBD2. The CDR3 covers 14 residues. The germline V gene has CDR1 MNHEY and CDR2 SVGAGI. V shed 6 bases, J shed 8 bases, and the junction held 6 bases outside the gene matches. CDR3 sequence: CASSSGTSGSQQYF. In DNA, the CDR3 is TGTGCCAGCAGCTCCGGGACTAGCGGGAGCCAGCAGTACTTC.

The rearrangement uses TRBV19 and TRBJ1-1, with a tentative D call TRBD1 (6 bases). Per the germline V gene, CDR1 is LNHDA and CDR2 is SQIVND (reference sequence). CDR3 length: 14 residues. Trimming removed 5 bases at V and 1 base at J, with 11 bases between. CDR3 residues: CASSVGGTNTEAFF. CDR3 nucleotide sequence: TGTGCCAGTAGTGTTGGGGGCACGAACACTGAAGCTTTCTTT.

The chain joins TRBV9 to TRBJ1-1; 7 nucleotides agree with TRBD1. This CDR3 comprises 12 residues. Germline V gene data show CDR1 as SGDLS and CDR2 as YYNGEE. J gave up 11 bases and V 0 bases, and 4 bases lay outside the gene matches. The CDR3, as DNA: TGTGCCAGCAGCGTAGAGAGGGGGCAGGCTTTCTTT. Amino acids: CASSVERGQAFF.

This chain uses TRBV9 with TRBJ1-6, with 10 bases matching TRBD1. The CDR3 consists of 15 residues. The trim removed 0 bases at V and 7 bases at J, leaving 1 base unmatched. Per the germline V gene, CDR1 is SGDLS and CDR2 is YYNGEE. CDR3 in amino acids: CASSVGDRGNSPLHF. In DNA, the CDR3 is TGTGCCAGCAGCGTAGGGGACAGGGGAAATTCACCCCTCCACTTT.